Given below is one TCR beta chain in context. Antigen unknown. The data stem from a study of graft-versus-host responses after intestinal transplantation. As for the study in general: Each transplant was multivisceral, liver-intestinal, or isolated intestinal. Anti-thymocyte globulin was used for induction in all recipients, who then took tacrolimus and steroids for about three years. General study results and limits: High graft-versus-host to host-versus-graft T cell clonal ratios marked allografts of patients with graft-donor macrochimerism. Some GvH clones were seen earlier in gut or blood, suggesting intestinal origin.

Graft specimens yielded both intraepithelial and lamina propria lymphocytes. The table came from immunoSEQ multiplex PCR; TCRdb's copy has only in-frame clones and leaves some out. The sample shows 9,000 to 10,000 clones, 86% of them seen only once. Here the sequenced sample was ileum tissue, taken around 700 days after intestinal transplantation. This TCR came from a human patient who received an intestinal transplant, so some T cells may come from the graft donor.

The CDR3 spells CASSLDRVGTGNYGYTF. CDR3 sequence (DNA): TGTGCCAGCAGCTTAGATCGGGTGGGGACAGGGAACTATGGCTACACCTTC. The chain is built from TRBV11-2 and TRBJ1-2; 9 bases fit TRBD1. The V gene's germline CDR1 is SGHAT and CDR2 FQNNGV. V was pared by 0 bases and J by 2 bases, with 7 bases of the junction left unmatched. CDR3 length: 17 residues.